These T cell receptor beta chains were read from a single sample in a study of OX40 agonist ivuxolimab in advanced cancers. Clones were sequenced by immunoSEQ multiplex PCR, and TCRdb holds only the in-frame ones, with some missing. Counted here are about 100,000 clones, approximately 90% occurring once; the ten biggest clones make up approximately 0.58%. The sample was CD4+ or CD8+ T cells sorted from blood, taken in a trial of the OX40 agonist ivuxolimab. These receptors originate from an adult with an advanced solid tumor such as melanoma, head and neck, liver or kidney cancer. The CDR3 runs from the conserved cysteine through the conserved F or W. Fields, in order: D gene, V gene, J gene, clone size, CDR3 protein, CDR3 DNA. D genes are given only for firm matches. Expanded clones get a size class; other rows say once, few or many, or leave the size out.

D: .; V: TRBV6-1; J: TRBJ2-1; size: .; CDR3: CASSEALVEQFF; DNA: TGTGCCAGCAGTGAAGCCCTGGTTGAGCAGTTCTTC
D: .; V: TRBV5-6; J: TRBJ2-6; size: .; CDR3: CASSLNGVGANVLTF; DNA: TGTGCCAGCAGCTTGAACGGGGTCGGGGCCAACGTCCTGACTTTC
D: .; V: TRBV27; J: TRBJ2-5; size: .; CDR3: CASSWVQETQYF; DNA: TGTGCCAGCAGTTGGGTCCAAGAGACCCAGTACTTC
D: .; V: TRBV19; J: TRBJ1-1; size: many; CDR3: CASSIQVFITEAFF; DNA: TGTGCCAGTAGTATCCAGGTCTTCATCACTGAAGCTTTCTTT
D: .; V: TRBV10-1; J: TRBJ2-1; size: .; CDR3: CASSERENEQFF; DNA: TGCGCCAGCAGTGAGCGGGAGAATGAGCAGTTCTTC
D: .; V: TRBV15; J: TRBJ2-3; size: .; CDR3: CATSREVDRSDTQYF; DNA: TGTGCCACCAGCAGAGAGGTGGACAGATCAGATACGCAGTATTTT
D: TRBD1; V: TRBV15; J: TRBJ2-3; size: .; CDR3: CATSATGGTDTQYF; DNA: TGTGCCACCAGCGCGACAGGGGGCACAGATACGCAGTATTTT
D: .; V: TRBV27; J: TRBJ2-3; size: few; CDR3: CASSLGSGTDTQYF; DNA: TGTGCCAGCAGTTTAGGGAGCGGCACAGATACGCAGTATTTT
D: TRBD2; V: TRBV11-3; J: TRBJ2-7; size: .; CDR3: CASSLGGLAGGPYEQYF; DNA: TGTGCCAGCAGCTTAGGCGGACTAGCGGGAGGGCCCTACGAGCAGTACTTC
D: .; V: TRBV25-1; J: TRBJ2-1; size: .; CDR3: CASSGTRGDNEQFF; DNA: TGTGCCAGCAGTGGGACTAGGGGGGACAATGAGCAGTTCTTC
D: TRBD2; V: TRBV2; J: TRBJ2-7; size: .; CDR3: CASSESEVVAGDPYEQYF; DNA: TGTGCCAGCAGTGAAAGTGAGGTGGTAGCGGGAGATCCCTACGAGCAGTACTTC
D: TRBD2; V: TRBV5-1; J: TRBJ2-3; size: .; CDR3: CASSLPSAGGPDLRQYF; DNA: TGCGCCAGCAGCTTGCCCTCGGCGGGAGGCCCGGACCTTAGGCAGTATTTT
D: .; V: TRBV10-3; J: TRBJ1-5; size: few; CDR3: CAIRDGNQPQHF; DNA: TGTGCCATCAGGGACGGTAATCAGCCCCAGCATTTT
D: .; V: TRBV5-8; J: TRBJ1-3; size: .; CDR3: CASSSGSSGNTIYF; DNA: TGTGCCAGCAGCTCAGGAAGCTCTGGAAACACCATATATTTT
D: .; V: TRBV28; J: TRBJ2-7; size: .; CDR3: CASSGLQGKQYF; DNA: TGTGCCAGCAGTGGACTACAGGGGAAGCAGTACTTC
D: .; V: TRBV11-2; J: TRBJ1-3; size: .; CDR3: CASSFGNSGNTIYF; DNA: TGTGCCAGCAGCTTTGGGAACTCTGGAAACACCATATATTTT
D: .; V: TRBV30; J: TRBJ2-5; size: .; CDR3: CAWSGVERETQYF; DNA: TGTGCCTGGAGTGGGGTTGAGCGGGAGACCCAGTACTTC
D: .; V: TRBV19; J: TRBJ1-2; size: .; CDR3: CASSMGPYGYTF; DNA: TGTGCCAGTAGTATGGGTCCCTATGGCTACACCTTC
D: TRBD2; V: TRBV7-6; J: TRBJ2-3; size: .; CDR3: CASSFRLAGRSDTQYF; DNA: TGTGCCAGCAGCTTCCGACTAGCGGGTCGATCAGATACGCAGTATTTT
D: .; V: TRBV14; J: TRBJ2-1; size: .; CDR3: CASSQAPAGPNEQFF; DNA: TGTGCCAGCAGCCAAGCTCCAGCGGGCCCCAATGAGCAGTTCTTC
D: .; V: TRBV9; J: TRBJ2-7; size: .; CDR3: CASSVEGGSSYEQYF; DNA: TGTGCCAGCAGCGTAGAGGGCGGTAGCTCCTACGAGCAGTACTTC
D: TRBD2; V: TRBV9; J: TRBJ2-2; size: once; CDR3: CASTVGTSGTGELFF; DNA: TGTGCCAGCACCGTGGGGACTAGCGGGACCGGGGAGCTGTTTTTT
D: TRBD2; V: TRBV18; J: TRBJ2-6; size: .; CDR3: CASSLGTSGSGANVLTF; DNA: TGTGCCAGCTCACTCGGGACTAGCGGCTCTGGGGCCAACGTCCTGACTTTC